This note documents a single T cell receptor (beta chain) sequence. This sample is drawn from a study of OX40 agonist ivuxolimab in advanced cancers. The CDR3 has 14 amino acids. CDR1 and CDR2 from the germline V gene are MGHDK and SYGVNS. V lost 8 bases, J lost 7 bases, and 21 bases lay in between. Repertoires were generated with immunoSEQ multiplex PCR, while TCRdb's copy carries only in-frame clones and drops some. This table holds over 150,000 clones, roughly 94% found once. The starting material was CD4+ or CD8+ T cells sorted from blood, obtained in a trial of the OX40 agonist ivuxolimab. This chain links TRBV25-1 with TRBJ2-7; the D gene is possibly TRBD1 (6 bases). This receptor was identified in an adult with an advanced solid tumor such as melanoma, head and neck, liver or kidney cancer. The CDR3 nucleotides are TGTGCCAGCGGATCGACAGGTTCTCTCCGAGAGCAGTACTTC. It is translated as CASGSTGSLREQYF.